This is a list of T cell receptor beta chains from one sample in a study of cytomegalovirus exposure and HLA in healthy donors. Data came from immunoSEQ multiplex PCR; TCRdb stores just in-frame clones and leaves some out. The sample records about 160,000 clones, roughly 80% being singletons. The source material was PBMCs. The source of these receptors is a middle-aged woman in good health and CMV-seronegative. The CDR3 runs from the conserved cysteine through the conserved F or W. A D gene is named only where the DNA matches it firmly. Not every row has a clone size; where given, it reads once, few, many or a size class.

TRBD1 | NA | TRBJ1-2 | TRBV6-5 | CASSYPGQTFYGYTF | TGTGCCAGCAGTTATCCGGGACAGACCTTCTATGGCTACACCTTC
NA | NA | TRBJ1-1 | TRBV18 | CASSPKEWSQSVTEAFF | TGTGCCAGCTCACCTAAGGAATGGAGCCAATCGGTTACTGAAGCTTTCTTT
NA | NA | TRBJ2-1 | TRBV2 | CASSQETQAFF | TGTGCCAGCAGTCAAGAAACCCAGGCGTTCTTC
NA | NA | TRBJ2-5 | TRBV11-3 | CASSLGRTGRLETQYF | TGTGCCAGCAGCTTAGGCCGGACTGGTAGATTGGAGACCCAGTACTTC
TRBD1 | NA | TRBJ2-3 | TRBV10-3 | CAISRQGDSTDTQYF | TGTGCCATCAGCAGACAGGGAGATAGCACAGATACGCAGTATTTT
NA | NA | TRBJ2-7 | TRBV11-2 | CASSPEISYEQYF | TGTGCCAGCAGTCCGGAGATCTCCTACGAGCAGTACTTC
TRBD2 | few | TRBJ2-1 | TRBV6-4 | CASSDSGGGARNEQFF | TGTGCCAGCAGTGACTCTGGCGGGGGGGCACGGAATGAGCAGTTCTTC
TRBD1 | NA | TRBJ1-2 | TRBV5-1 | CASSLGGTGPGYGYTF | TGCGCCAGCAGCTTGGGGGGGACAGGTCCGGGCTATGGCTACACCTTC
NA | few | TRBJ1-6 | TRBV4-1 | CASSQVGRDFNSPLHF | TGCGCCAGCAGCCAAGTAGGCCGCGACTTTAATTCACCCCTCCACTTT
TRBD1 | few | TRBJ1-2 | TRBV2 | CASGGDRGYYGYTF | TGTGCCAGCGGGGGGGACAGGGGATATTATGGCTACACCTTC
NA | few | TRBJ1-1 | TRBV28 | CASSLVGRLDNTEAFF | TGTGCCAGCAGTTTAGTGGGCAGGTTAGATAACACTGAAGCTTTCTTT
TRBD1 | NA | TRBJ2-6 | TRBV7-9 | CASSPPRLTGTGANVLTF | TGTGCCAGCAGCCCACCCCGTTTGACAGGGACTGGGGCCAACGTCCTGACTTTC
NA | NA | TRBJ2-1 | TRBV6-6 | CASSYTGQYNEQFF | TGTGCCAGCAGTTACACAGGGCAGTACAATGAGCAGTTCTTC
NA | NA | TRBJ2-7 | TRBV5-4 | CASSLYTGDEQYF | TGTGCCAGCAGCTTATATACGGGGGACGAGCAGTACTTC
TRBD1 | NA | TRBJ1-1 | TRBV18 | CASSPSIYGQGTTEAFF | TGTGCCAGCTCACCCTCAATCTACGGACAGGGTACGACTGAAGCTTTCTTT
NA | NA | TRBJ1-4 | TRBV19 | CASSIERDRGLFF | TGTGCCAGTAGTATAGAGCGCGATCGGGGACTGTTTTTT
NA | NA | TRBJ2-1 | TRBV9 | CASSWGGLGSNEQFF | TGTGCCAGCAGCTGGGGCGGCTTGGGTAGCAATGAGCAGTTCTTC
TRBD2 | NA | TRBJ2-7 | TRBV5-1 | CASSLAGGISYEQYF | TGCGCCAGCAGCCTAGCGGGGGGGATCTCCTACGAGCAGTACTTC
NA | NA | TRBJ1-1 | TRBV28 | CASSLQGILTEAFF | TGTGCCAGCAGTTTACAGGGCATACTCACTGAAGCTTTCTTT
TRBD2 | NA | TRBJ2-7 | TRBV2 | CASSEGRGATYEQYF | TGTGCCAGCAGTGAAGGGCGGGGGGCGACTTATGAGCAGTACTTC
NA | NA | TRBJ1-2 | TRBV6-5 | CASSQLGLVTF | TGTGCCAGCAGTCAACTCGGACTCGTCACCTTC
NA | NA | TRBJ2-7 | TRBV5-6 | CASSSITLKTDEQYF | TGTGCCAGCAGCTCGATAACCCTTAAGACAGACGAGCAGTACTTC
TRBD1 | NA | TRBJ1-1 | TRBV4-1 | CASSHADRRREAFF | TGCGCCAGCAGCCATGCGGACAGGCGACGAGAAGCTTTCTTT
NA | NA | TRBJ1-4 | TRBV14 | CASSQGYAGAYKLFF | TGTGCCAGCAGCCAGGGGTATGCAGGGGCCTATAAACTGTTTTTT
TRBD2 | NA | TRBJ2-1 | TRBV2 | CASSAGGSYNEQFF | TGTGCCAGCAGTGCGGGGGGGTCCTACAATGAGCAGTTCTTC
NA | NA | TRBJ2-1 | TRBV4-1 | CASSQVTRDGGEQFF | TGCGCCAGCAGCCAAGTGACAAGGGATGGAGGTGAGCAGTTCTTC
TRBD2 | NA | TRBJ2-5 | TRBV18 | CASSPREGTQYF | TGTGCCAGCTCACCCAGGGAGGGGACCCAGTACTTC
TRBD1 | NA | TRBJ2-5 | TRBV5-1 | CASGDRVGETQYF | TGCGCCAGCGGGGACAGGGTCGGGGAGACCCAGTACTTC
TRBD1 | NA | TRBJ1-2 | TRBV25-1 | CASSATGAPNNYGYTF | TGTGCCAGCAGTGCGACAGGGGCTCCGAATAACTATGGCTACACCTTC
NA | NA | TRBJ2-7 | TRBV2 | CASRTSGVYSYEQYF | TGTGCCAGCAGAACGTCGGGGGTCTACTCCTACGAGCAGTACTTC
NA | NA | TRBJ1-2 | TRBV10-1 | CASDSSDSDGYTF | TGCGCCAGCGATTCTTCGGACAGCGATGGCTACACCTTC
NA | NA | TRBJ2-1 | TRBV5-8 | CASRAFGQGTGHEQFF | TGTGCCAGCAGGGCCTTTGGGCAGGGTACTGGCCATGAGCAGTTCTTC
NA | NA | TRBJ2-2 | TRBV5-1 | CASSYGQIGELFF | TGCGCCAGCAGTTATGGACAGATCGGGGAGCTGTTTTTT
TRBD2 | few | TRBJ2-1 | TRBV27 | CASSRGGSYNEQFF | TGTGCCAGCTCCCGGGGGGGCAGCTACAATGAGCAGTTCTTC
NA | NA | TRBJ2-7 | TRBV23-1 | CASSQAHLNRCSYEQYF | TGCGCCAGCAGTCAGGCCCACCTAAACAGGTGCTCCTACGAGCAGTACTTC
TRBD1 | NA | TRBJ2-1 | TRBV19 | CASTPGQKDEQFF | TGTGCCAGTACTCCGGGACAGAAGGATGAGCAGTTCTTC
NA | NA | TRBJ1-5 | TRBV28 | CASSLRYSAQHF | TGTGCCAGCAGTTTACGTTACTCCGCCCAGCATTTT
TRBD2 | NA | TRBJ2-2 | TRBV2 | CASSGLAGGYTGELFF | TGTGCCAGCAGTGGACTAGCGGGGGGATACACCGGGGAGCTGTTTTTT
NA | once | TRBJ2-1 | TRBV5-1 | CASSPTGNSYNEQFF | TGCGCCAGCAGCCCAACAGGGAATTCCTACAATGAGCAGTTCTTC
TRBD1 | NA | TRBJ2-1 | TRBV2 | CASSKTGQGADEQFF | TGTGCCAGCAGCAAAACGGGACAGGGGGCCGATGAGCAGTTCTTC
NA | once | TRBJ1-2 | TRBV15 | CATSRVGAGSGYGYTF | TGTGCCACCAGCAGAGTGGGGGCCGGCAGTGGGTATGGCTACACCTTC
NA | once | TRBJ1-2 | TRBV5-6 | CASSLVRANYGYTF | TGTGCCAGCAGCTTGGTTCGAGCTAACTATGGCTACACCTTC
NA | NA | TRBJ1-4 | TRBV2 | CASTRRATNEKLFF | TGTGCCAGCACTCGGAGGGCAACTAATGAAAAACTGTTTTTT
TRBD1 | NA | TRBJ2-7 | TRBV11-2 | CASSLARTGGYEQYF | TGTGCCAGCAGCTTAGCCAGGACAGGGGGCTACGAGCAGTACTTC
NA | few | TRBJ1-5 | TRBV18 | CASSPLGSNQPQHF | TGTGCCAGCTCACCACTCGGGAGCAATCAGCCCCAGCATTTT
NA | NA | TRBJ1-2 | TRBV19 | CASSNQYIGYTF | TGTGCCAGTAGTAACCAGTACATAGGCTACACCTTC
TRBD1 | NA | TRBJ2-7 | TRBV6-1 | CASVQGLQSEQYF | TGTGCCAGCGTACAGGGGCTTCAGAGCGAGCAATACTTC
NA | NA | TRBJ1-1 | TRBV1 | CTSSQDIRVTTEAFF | TGCACCAGCAGCCAAGATATCAGGGTTACCACTGAAGCTTTCTTT
NA | NA | TRBJ2-2 | TRBV7-2 | CASSLYTGELFF | TGTGCCAGCAGCCTGTACACCGGGGAGCTGTTTTTT
NA | NA | TRBJ2-2 | TRBV2 | CASEQGGRELFF | TGTGCCAGCGAACAGGGGGGGCGGGAGCTGTTTTTT
TRBD1 | NA | TRBJ2-5 | TRBV7-2 | CASGQGAVQYF | TGTGCCAGCGGACAGGGGGCCGTGCAGTACTTC
NA | NA | TRBJ1-2 | TRBV5-1 | CASSVDSPMGYTF | TGCGCCAGCAGCGTGGACAGCCCTATGGGCTACACCTTC
NA | few | TRBJ1-1 | TRBV9 | CASSVFTGPRTEAFF | TGTGCCAGCAGCGTGTTTACAGGGCCGAGGACTGAAGCTTTCTTT
NA | NA | TRBJ2-6 | TRBV6-5 | CASSYRGAPGANVLTF | TGTGCCAGCAGTTACCGGGGGGCCCCTGGGGCCAACGTCCTGACTTTC
TRBD1 | NA | TRBJ1-3 | TRBV15 | CATSRTRQGVSGNTIYF | TGTGCCACCAGCAGGACCCGTCAGGGGGTATCTGGAAACACCATATATTTT
NA | NA | TRBJ1-1 | TRBV5-1 | CASSFDGGTEAFF | TGCGCCAGCAGCTTTGACGGGGGCACTGAAGCTTTCTTT